The T cell receptor (beta chain) under discussion was sequenced for a study of blood T cells in healthy people across ages. The use of a sample-barcoded 5' primer and a J-beta primer mix characterized a second PCR of roughly 6 to 11 cycles. TCRdb re-called the 5' RACE reads through MiXCR, storing one row per CDR3 protein. The sample includes under 1,000,000 distinct CDR3 sequences, under 40% of them seen just once. This CDR3 is built from 17 residues. The ends lost 4 bases at V and 1 base at J; junction bases unmatched: 11. Germline V gene lookup returns CDR1 SEHNR and CDR2 FQNEAQ (reference sequence).

This clonotype was sampled from a man aged 18 to 35 in good health. Sequenced input: blood. The rearrangement links TRBV7-9 to TRBJ2-7; 9 nucleotides align to TRBD1. The CDR3 region has the DNA TGTGCCAGCAGCTCCGACTTAACAGGGGGCCGTTCCTACGAGCAGTACTTC. This encodes CASSSDLTGGRSYEQYF.